This paragraph reports one T cell receptor (beta chain). The target antigen is unknown. Method: immunoSEQ multiplex PCR; TCRdb's copy keeps in-frame clones and lacks some. The sample yields under 150,000 clones, approximately 96% seen once. The data are from a study of human thymus T cells. Thymic resections from corrective heart surgery supplied the tissue. Corrective surgery for congenital heart defects was being performed on the healthy Finnish infants who were the donors. Broader study findings: Unrelated individuals had highly overlapping thymic repertoires, as reported in related research. Apparent skewing of V and J gene usage characterized both thymic and blood repertoires.

V lost 2 bases to trimming and J lost 7 bases, with 12 bases between them. The CDR3 covers 15 residues. Per the germline V gene, CDR1 is MNHNY and CDR2 is SVGAGI (reference sequence). The chain is built from TRBV6-6 and TRBJ1-6; D remains unclear. The receptor was isolated from a boy in the first two years of life with a congenital heart defect but otherwise immunologically healthy. Sequencing was carried out using thymus tissue. CDR3 amino acids: CASSYPGRVNSPLHF. CDR3 sequence (DNA): TGTGCCAGCAGTTACCCAGGACGGGTGAATTCACCCCTCCACTTT.